Listed below are T cell receptor beta chains from one sample, sequenced in a study of blood T cell repertoires in COVID-19. Generated by immunoSEQ multiplex PCR, the TCRdb table keeps only in-frame clones and is missing some. The sample gives tens of thousands of clones, roughly 88% of which show up once; about 4.6% is in the top ten. The specimen was peripheral blood. These receptor sequences come from a human donor in a cohort sampled during active COVID-19. The CDR3 runs from the conserved cysteine through the conserved F or W. The order of the fields is clone size, D gene, V gene, J gene, CDR3 DNA, CDR3 protein. A D gene is named only where the DNA matches it firmly. Part of the rows lack a size; the others show once, few, many or a class for expanded clones.

abundance: -
d_gene: -
v_gene: TRBV25-1
j_gene: TRBJ2-1
CDR3nt: TGTGCCAGCAGTGAAGCGGGGAGCTCCTACAATGAGCAGTTCTTC
CDR3aa: CASSEAGSSYNEQFF

abundance: -
d_gene: TRBD1
v_gene: TRBV5-6
j_gene: TRBJ1-2
CDR3nt: TGTGCCAGCAGCGGGACAGGGGGGATGCATGGCTACACCTTC
CDR3aa: CASSGTGGMHGYTF

abundance: -
d_gene: -
v_gene: TRBV6-1
j_gene: TRBJ2-2
CDR3nt: TGTGCCAGCAGTGAACAGGACACCGGGGAGCTGTTTTTT
CDR3aa: CASSEQDTGELFF

abundance: once
d_gene: -
v_gene: TRBV12-3/TRBV12-4
j_gene: TRBJ2-7
CDR3nt: TGTGCCAGCAGTCCGACTAGGATATCCGAGCAGTACTTC
CDR3aa: CASSPTRISEQYF

abundance: -
d_gene: -
v_gene: TRBV7-9
j_gene: TRBJ2-3
CDR3nt: TGTGCCAGCAGCTTATACCCCACGGGAGTAACCACAGATACGCAGTATTTT
CDR3aa: CASSLYPTGVTTDTQYF

abundance: -
d_gene: TRBD2
v_gene: TRBV19
j_gene: TRBJ2-1
CDR3nt: TGTGCCAGTAGCCTTATCACTAGCGGGGGGTATGGTGAGCAGTTCTTC
CDR3aa: CASSLITSGGYGEQFF

abundance: -
d_gene: TRBD1
v_gene: TRBV12-3/TRBV12-4
j_gene: TRBJ2-7
CDR3nt: TGTGCCAGCAGTCGATTCACAGGGGGCGAGCAGTACTTC
CDR3aa: CASSRFTGGEQYF

abundance: -
d_gene: TRBD2
v_gene: TRBV2
j_gene: TRBJ2-5
CDR3nt: TGTGCCAGCAGGGTGCCGGGGGGAGAGACCCAGTACTTC
CDR3aa: CASRVPGGETQYF

abundance: -
d_gene: -
v_gene: TRBV2
j_gene: TRBJ2-5
CDR3nt: TGTGCCAGCAGCCTCCCACTACCAGGGGAGACCCAGTACTTC
CDR3aa: CASSLPLPGETQYF

abundance: once
d_gene: -
v_gene: TRBV5-1
j_gene: TRBJ2-3
CDR3nt: TGCGCCAGCAGTTCGAGGCTAGCAGACACAGATACGCAGTATTTT
CDR3aa: CASSSRLADTDTQYF

abundance: -
d_gene: TRBD1
v_gene: TRBV6-5
j_gene: TRBJ2-6
CDR3nt: TGTGCCAGCGGACAGGGGGAATATGGGGCCAACGTCCTGACTTTC
CDR3aa: CASGQGEYGANVLTF

abundance: -
d_gene: TRBD2
v_gene: TRBV11-1
j_gene: TRBJ2-3
CDR3nt: TGTGCCAGCAGCTTAGGGTCTAGCGGGAGATCAGATACGCAGTATTTT
CDR3aa: CASSLGSSGRSDTQYF

abundance: -
d_gene: -
v_gene: TRBV9
j_gene: TRBJ2-2
CDR3nt: TGTGCCAGCAGCGGACGCGGGGCGGACACCGGGGAGCTGTTTTTT
CDR3aa: CASSGRGADTGELFF

abundance: -
d_gene: -
v_gene: TRBV25-1
j_gene: TRBJ2-5
CDR3nt: TGTGCCAGCAGTGACTTTCAGGCCCAGTACTTC
CDR3aa: CASSDFQAQYF

abundance: -
d_gene: -
v_gene: TRBV29-1
j_gene: TRBJ2-1
CDR3nt: TGCAGCGTTGGCTCGGGGTCCAATGAGCAGTTCTTC
CDR3aa: CSVGSGSNEQFF